The source of this T cell receptor beta chain is a study of shared clonotypes between healthy human individuals. Study-wide results and limits: Naive CD4 clonotypes were shared across a handful of donors at around 5.4%.

Naive CD8 isolation took CD45RO-negative cells positively selected for CCR7 and excluded terminally differentiated effector memory CD45RA+ cells. The V gene's germline CDR1 is ENHRY and CDR2 SYGVKD. The CDR3 covers 14 residues. The junction had 2 bases not matched to a gene; V was cut back by 3 bases and J by 2 bases. This clone was seen a few times. Its antigen is not identified. Additional DNA sequences in this sample encode the identical CDR3. Data came from immunoSEQ multiplex PCR; TCRdb stores just in-frame clones and leaves some out. The table includes roughly 1,800,000 clones, about 95% detected once.

This receptor was identified in a man younger than 35 in good health. The chain employs TRBV10-3 and TRBJ2-7, with 9 nucleotides matching TRBD1. The sample taken for sequencing was naive CD8+ T cells sorted from blood. The CDR3 spells CAISEGTGTYEQYF. CDR3 coding DNA: TGTGCCATCAGTGAAGGGACAGGGACCTACGAGCAGTACTTC.